The 6 T cell receptor beta chains reported below all come from one sample, sequenced in a study of spatial heterogeneity in lung cancer. Regarding the study as a whole: The number of expanded tumor alpha and beta chains correlated with mutation number.

The time point here: sample taken at primary tumor resection. MiXCR was run by TCRdb on the 5' RACE reads, yielding one entry per CDR3 protein. The sample contains approximately 6,000 distinct CDR3 sequences, roughly 29% of which appear only once. No antigen has been assigned to these receptors. This material consisted of lung tumor tissue, taken at surgery. Receptors originate from a male donor with early-stage non-small cell lung cancer.

By share of the sample, this clonotype is medium-sized. The chain joins TRBV6-2 or TRBV6-3 to TRBJ2-1; D tentatively fits TRBD1 or TRBD2 (6 bases each). The V and J ends lost 10 bases and 6 bases respectively, with 16 bases between them. The CDR3 sequence is 13 residues long. Per the germline V gene, CDR1 is MNHEY and CDR2 is SVGEGT. The CDR3 sequence is CATLRGGTNEQFF. The CDR3 region has the DNA TGTGCCACCCTACGAGGGGGGACCAATGAGCAGTTCTTC.

This clonotype showed up many times. The chain has TRBV5-1 and TRBJ2-4; 12 nucleotides line up with TRBD2. The CDR3 covers 20 residues. Unmatched junction bases numbered 10, after V lost 0 bases and J lost 0 bases. The germline CDR1 and CDR2 sequences are SGHRS and YFSETQ. Here the CDR3 DNA reads TGCGCCAGCAGCTTGGTCTTGACTAGCGGGAGTATTCTAGCCAAAAACATTCAGTACTTC. Its protein product is CASSLVLTSGSILAKNIQYF.

The chain links TRBV9 to TRBJ2-3; no reliable D call. The CDR3 totals 11 residues. V was clipped by 4 bases and J by 2 bases, with 2 bases between them. Looked up from germline, CDR1 is SGDLS and CDR2 is YYNGEE. The CDR3 sequence is CASSFTDTQYF. Here the CDR3 DNA reads TGTGCCAGCAGCTTCACAGATACGCAGTATTTT.

This clonotype is medium-sized within its sample. This rearrangement joins TRBV4-2 to TRBJ2-3; no clear D. V lost 0 bases to trimming and J lost 2 bases, with 9 bases between them. Germline V CDR1 and CDR2: LGHNA, YNFKEQ. This CDR3 has 15 amino acids. CDR3: CASSQDRVHTDTQYF. The CDR3 DNA reads as TGTGCCAGCAGCCAAGATCGGGTCCACACAGATACGCAGTATTTT.

This clonotype appeared many times. This chain uses TRBV9 with TRBJ1-2; D may be TRBD1 (5 bases). CDR1 and CDR2 (germline): SGDLS, YYNGEE. V lost 4 bases to trimming and J lost 2 bases, with 9 bases between them. The CDR3 covers 13 residues. The CDR3 sequence: CASSRDENYGYTF. The CDR3 nucleotides are TGTGCCAGCAGCCGGGACGAAAACTATGGCTACACCTTC. Together with reference TRBV9 and TRBJ1-2, the CDR3 gives the full variable domain: DSGVTQTPKHLITATGQRVTLRCSPRSGDLSVYWYQQSLDQGLQFLIQYYNGEERAKGNILERFSAQQFPDLHSELNLSSLELGDSALYFCASSRDENYGYTFGSGTRLTVV.

The chain has TRBV6-2 or TRBV6-3 and TRBJ2-1; 10 bases match TRBD2. Trimming removed 8 bases from V and 8 bases from J; junction bases left unmatched: 6. The CDR3 sequence is 13 residues long. Germline V gives CDR1 MNHEY, CDR2 SVGEGT. The DNA of the CDR3 is TGTGCCAGCCTAACTAGCGGGAATCATGAGCAGTTCTTC. This codes for CASLTSGNHEQFF.